This is a list of T cell receptor beta chains from one sample in a study of response to subunit inactivated influenza vaccine. TCRdb analysed the RT-PCR reads with MiXCR anew, one entry per CDR3 protein. The sample has around 570,000 distinct CDR3 sequences; 6.5% to 8% are singletons. Here the sequenced sample was PBMCs from blood, taken less than 30 months after vaccination. These receptors all stem from a man between 50 and 70 years old who received an inactivated influenza vaccine. CDR3s include the opening cysteine and the closing phenylalanine or tryptophan. D genes are given only for firm matches. The size field is filled for only some rows; it gives once, few, many or a size class.

cdr3_nt	cdr3_aa	clone_size	v_call	j_call	d_call
TGTGCCAGCAGCTTAGGACGGGACAGGGTTAACTTC	CASSLGRDRVNF	few	TRBV11-2	TRBJ2-7	TRBD1
TGTGCCAGCAGCCAGTCCCTGCTGCGAAATCTATACATTCAGTACTTC	CASSQSLLRNLYIQYF	NA	TRBV5-6	TRBJ2-4	NA
TGCAGTGCTACCTTACTACAGGGGGGACTTATCAATGAGCAGTTCTTC	CSATLLQGGLINEQFF	NA	TRBV20-1	TRBJ2-1	TRBD1
TGCAGTGGCGAATTTATTGGGGTCGGAGGCTACACCTTC	CSGEFIGVGGYTF	NA	TRBV20-1	TRBJ1-2	NA
TGCAGTGCTAGAGACCATCGACTAGCGGGAGGGCCGGAGACCCAGTACTTC	CSARDHRLAGGPETQYF	NA	TRBV20-1	TRBJ2-5	TRBD2
TGTGCCAGCAGCTTATCCCGAGCGGGGACAGATACGCAGTATTTT	CASSLSRAGTDTQYF	many	TRBV7-9	TRBJ2-3	TRBD2
TGTGCCAGCAGCGCCACAGGAACTTTCACAGATACGCAGTATTTT	CASSATGTFTDTQYF	many	TRBV7-3	TRBJ2-3	NA
TGTGCCAGCAGCGAAGACAGGGGGAATCAGCCCCAGCATTTT	CASSEDRGNQPQHF	few	TRBV7-2	TRBJ1-5	TRBD1
TGCAGCGTAGGGGCCTCGCTCCTTAGGTCCCCCGGGGAGCTGTTTTTT	CSVGASLLRSPGELFF	many	TRBV29-1	TRBJ2-2	NA
TGTGCCAGCAGCCAACATGACTCCGAGCAGTACTTC	CASSQHDSEQYF	NA	TRBV4-2	TRBJ2-7	NA
TGCAGTGCTAGACCATACTACGAGCAGTACTTC	CSARPYYEQYF	NA	TRBV20-1	TRBJ2-7	NA
TGCGCCAGCAGCCGCGTACAGGGGGCTGGCACCGGGGAGCTGTTTTTT	CASSRVQGAGTGELFF	many	TRBV4-1	TRBJ2-2	TRBD1
TGTGCCAGCAGCCTAGGGCGGGCTGAGCAGTTCTTC	CASSLGRAEQFF	many	TRBV4-2	TRBJ2-1	NA
TGCGCCAGCAGCTTGGCCGGGGGTAATCTGTTGGCTAACTATGGCTACACCTTC	CASSLAGGNLLANYGYTF	many	TRBV5-1	TRBJ1-2	NA
TGTGCCAGCAGGTTAGCGGGAGGCGATACGCAGTATTTT	CASRLAGGDTQYF	many	TRBV12-3/TRBV12-4	TRBJ2-3	TRBD2
TGTGCCAGCAGCTTAGAGGACGGGAGGGCCAAGCACGAGCAGTACTTC	CASSLEDGRAKHEQYF	few	TRBV7-2	TRBJ2-7	TRBD2
TGTGCCAGCAGCTTAGTAGAGACTGGGCAGCTGTTTTTT	CASSLVETGQLFF	NA	TRBV7-6	TRBJ2-2	NA
TGTGCCAGCAGTTTACGGTACCAGAACACTGAAGCTTTCTTT	CASSLRYQNTEAFF	NA	TRBV27	TRBJ1-1	NA
TGTGCCAGCAGTGAAGAGGCAGTTTACGAGCAGTACTTC	CASSEEAVYEQYF	few	TRBV6-1	TRBJ2-7	NA
TGTGCCAGCAGCTTGACTCCCGACACCGGGGAGCTGTTTTTT	CASSLTPDTGELFF	many	TRBV7-2	TRBJ2-2	NA
TGTGCCAGCAGCTTCTGGGACAGCGGCGAGCAGTACTTC	CASSFWDSGEQYF	NA	TRBV5-5	TRBJ2-7	TRBD1
TGTGCCAGCAGCAAAGCGCTCAGTTGTTTAGTCACCGGGGAGCTGTTTTTT	CASSKALSCLVTGELFF	few	TRBV21-1	TRBJ2-2	NA
TGCAGCGTTGGATACGGCCGCACTGAAGCTTTCTTT	CSVGYGRTEAFF	few	TRBV29-1	TRBJ1-1	NA
TGTGCCAGCAGCTTGCAGGGGACAGGTGCTGGAAACACCATATATTTT	CASSLQGTGAGNTIYF	many	TRBV7-2	TRBJ1-3	TRBD1
TGTGCCAGCAGCTCGCAGGGAAATAGCAATCAGCCCCAGCATTTT	CASSSQGNSNQPQHF	many	TRBV5-6	TRBJ1-5	NA
TGCAGTGCTTCCTTTGAGAATGGCTACAATGAGCAGTTCTTC	CSASFENGYNEQFF	NA	TRBV20-1	TRBJ2-1	NA
TGTGCCAGCAGCGGAAGGGTCTACACCGGGGAGCTGTTTTTT	CASSGRVYTGELFF	NA	TRBV11-1	TRBJ2-2	NA
TGCAGCGTTGAAGATCTTGGACAGGGGAACAGAAGACGTACGCAGTCTTTT	CSVEDLGQGNRRRTQSF	NA	TRBV29-1	TRBJ2-3	TRBD1
TGTGCCAGCAGCCAAGATAAACTAGCTTTTGAGACCCAGTACTTC	CASSQDKLAFETQYF	NA	TRBV4-2	TRBJ2-5	NA
TGTGCCAGCAGTTATGGGTCTCAAAACCGGAACACTGAAGCTTTCTTT	CASSYGSQNRNTEAFF	many	TRBV6-2/TRBV6-3	TRBJ1-1	NA
TGCGCCAGCCGGGGGGGAGGGGGTATCATGAACACTGAAGCTTTCTTT	CASRGGGGIMNTEAFF	NA	TRBV5-1	TRBJ1-1	NA
TGCAGTGCTAGAGTGGGGCTAGCGGGAGGGCGTAACGCAGATACGCAGTATTTT	CSARVGLAGGRNADTQYF	many	TRBV20-1	TRBJ2-3	TRBD2
TGTGCCAGCGGGGCTAACTACAATGAGCAGTTCTTC	CASGANYNEQFF	few	TRBV6-5	TRBJ2-1	NA
TGTGCCAGCAGCCGAGGACTAGCGACAGATACGCAGTATTTT	CASSRGLATDTQYF	few	TRBV6-1	TRBJ2-3	TRBD2
TGTGCCAGCAGCCAAGGGGCGGACAGAGATTCCTACGAGCAGTACTTC	CASSQGADRDSYEQYF	NA	TRBV4-2	TRBJ2-7	NA
TGCGCCAGCAGCCAAACGTGGATGGCAGATACGCAGTATTTT	CASSQTWMADTQYF	few	TRBV4-1	TRBJ2-3	NA
TGTGCCAGCAGCAACTCCCCAAGGGGCACAGATACGCAGTATTTT	CASSNSPRGTDTQYF	NA	TRBV9	TRBJ2-3	NA
TGCGCCAGCAGCCAAGGGGGAAGGGTATTGGACACTGAAGCTTTCTTT	CASSQGGRVLDTEAFF	few	TRBV4-1	TRBJ1-1	NA
TGTGCCAGCAGCCAAGCAGGTCGCTACACCTTC	CASSQAGRYTF	few	TRBV3-1	TRBJ1-2	NA
TGCAGCGGGGGCACAGATACGCAGTATTTT	CSGGTDTQYF	many	TRBV29-1	TRBJ2-3	NA
TGCAGTGCCCTACCCGGGACTAGCGTCACAGATACGCAGTATTTT	CSALPGTSVTDTQYF	many	TRBV20-1	TRBJ2-3	TRBD2